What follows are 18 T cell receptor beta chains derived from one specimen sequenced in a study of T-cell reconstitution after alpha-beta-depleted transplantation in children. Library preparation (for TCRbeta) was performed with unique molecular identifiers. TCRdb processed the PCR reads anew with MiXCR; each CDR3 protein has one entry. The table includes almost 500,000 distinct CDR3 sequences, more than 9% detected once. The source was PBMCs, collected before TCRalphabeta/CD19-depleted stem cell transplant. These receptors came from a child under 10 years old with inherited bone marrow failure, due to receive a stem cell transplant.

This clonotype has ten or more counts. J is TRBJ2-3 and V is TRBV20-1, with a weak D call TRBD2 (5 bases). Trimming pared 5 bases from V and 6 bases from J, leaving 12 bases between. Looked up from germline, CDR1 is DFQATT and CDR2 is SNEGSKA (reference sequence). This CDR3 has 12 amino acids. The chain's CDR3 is CSAGKRGDTQYF. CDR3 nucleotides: TGCAGTGCTGGAAAACGGGGTGATACGCAGTATTTT.

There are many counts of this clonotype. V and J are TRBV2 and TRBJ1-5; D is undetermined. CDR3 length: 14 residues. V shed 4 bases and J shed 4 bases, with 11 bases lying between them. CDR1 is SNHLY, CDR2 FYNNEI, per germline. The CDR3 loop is CASSALVLNQPQHF. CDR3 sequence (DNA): TGTGCCAGCAGTGCCCTTGTCCTAAATCAGCCCCAGCATTTT.

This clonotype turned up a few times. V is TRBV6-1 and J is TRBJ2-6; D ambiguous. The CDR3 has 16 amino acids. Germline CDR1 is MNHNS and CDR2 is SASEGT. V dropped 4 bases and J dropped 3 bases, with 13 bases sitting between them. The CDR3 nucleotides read TGTGCCAGCAGTGGAACGATGGGGTTTGGGGCCAACGTCCTGACTTTC. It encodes CASSGTMGFGANVLTF.

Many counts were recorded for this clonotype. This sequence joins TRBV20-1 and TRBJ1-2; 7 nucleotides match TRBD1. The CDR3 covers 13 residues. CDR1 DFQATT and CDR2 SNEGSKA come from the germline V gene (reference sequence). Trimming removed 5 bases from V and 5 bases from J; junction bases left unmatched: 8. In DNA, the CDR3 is TGCAGTGCTCATACCGGGACAGAGTATGGCTACACCTTC. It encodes CSAHTGTEYGYTF.

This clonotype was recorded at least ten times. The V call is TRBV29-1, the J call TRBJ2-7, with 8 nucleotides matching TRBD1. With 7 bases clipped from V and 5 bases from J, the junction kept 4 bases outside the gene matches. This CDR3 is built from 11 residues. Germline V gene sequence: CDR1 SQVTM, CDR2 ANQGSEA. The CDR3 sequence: CSAGQGNEQYF. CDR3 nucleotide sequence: TGCAGCGCAGGACAGGGCAACGAGCAGTACTTC.

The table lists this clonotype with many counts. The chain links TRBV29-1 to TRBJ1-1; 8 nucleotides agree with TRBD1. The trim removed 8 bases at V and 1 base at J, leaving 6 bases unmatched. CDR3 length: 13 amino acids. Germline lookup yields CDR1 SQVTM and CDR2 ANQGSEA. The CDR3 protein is CSTYGQGNTEAFF. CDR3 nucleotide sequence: TGCAGCACTTACGGACAGGGGAACACTGAAGCTTTCTTT.

CDR3 sequence (DNA): TGTGCCAGCAGTTTAGCGAGTGGGGGAGGCACTGAAGCTTTCTTT. Translated: CASSLASGGGTEAFF. The chain links TRBV12-3 or TRBV12-4 to TRBJ1-1; D might be TRBD1 (5 bases). The CDR3 is 15 amino acids. Trimming shortened V by 0 bases and J by 4 bases, and 12 bases separated the two germline ends.

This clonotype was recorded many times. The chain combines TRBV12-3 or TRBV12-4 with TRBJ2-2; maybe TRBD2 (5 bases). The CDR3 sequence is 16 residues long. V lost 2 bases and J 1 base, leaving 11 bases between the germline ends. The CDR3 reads CASSLSPAGNTGELFF. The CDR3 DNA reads TGTGCCAGCAGTTTAAGTCCGGCGGGGAACACCGGGGAGCTGTTTTTT.

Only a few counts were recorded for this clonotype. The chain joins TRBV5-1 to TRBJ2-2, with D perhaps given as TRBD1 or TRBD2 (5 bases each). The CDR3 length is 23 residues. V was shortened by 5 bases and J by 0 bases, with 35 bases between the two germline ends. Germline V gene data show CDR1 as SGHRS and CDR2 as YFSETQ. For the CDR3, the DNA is TGCGCCAGCAGGTCGCTGCAATTCTTTCAGGGTAGATCCCCCGGGACGAACACCGGGGAGCTGTTTTTT. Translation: CASRSLQFFQGRSPGTNTGELFF.

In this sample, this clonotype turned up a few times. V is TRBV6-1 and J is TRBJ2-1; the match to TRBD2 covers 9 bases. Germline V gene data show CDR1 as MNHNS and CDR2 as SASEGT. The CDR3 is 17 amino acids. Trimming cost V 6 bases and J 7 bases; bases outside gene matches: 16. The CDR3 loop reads CASSPRSGRPVQNEQFF. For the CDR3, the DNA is TGTGCCAGCAGCCCGAGGAGCGGGAGGCCTGTTCAGAATGAGCAGTTCTTC.

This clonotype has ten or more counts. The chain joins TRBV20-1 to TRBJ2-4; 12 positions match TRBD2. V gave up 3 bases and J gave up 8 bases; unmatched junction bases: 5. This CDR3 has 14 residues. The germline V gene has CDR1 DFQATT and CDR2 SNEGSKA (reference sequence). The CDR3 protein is CSASPTSGSDIQYF. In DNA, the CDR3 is TGCAGTGCTAGCCCGACTAGCGGGAGTGACATTCAGTACTTC.

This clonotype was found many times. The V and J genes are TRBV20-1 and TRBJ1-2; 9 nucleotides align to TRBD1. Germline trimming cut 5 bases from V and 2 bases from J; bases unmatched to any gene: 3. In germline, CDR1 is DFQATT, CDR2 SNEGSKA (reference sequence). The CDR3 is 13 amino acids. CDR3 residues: CSAGTGNNYGYTF. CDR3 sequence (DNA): TGCAGTGCTGGGACAGGGAACAACTATGGCTACACCTTC.

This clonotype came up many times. CDR3 protein: CASSYLDEQYF. CDR3 coding DNA: TGTGCCAGCAGTTATCTCGACGAGCAGTACTTC. This sequence joins TRBV28 and TRBJ2-7; D is ambiguous. This CDR3 contains 11 residues. The germline V gene has CDR1 MDHEN and CDR2 SYDVKM. V lost 4 bases and J lost 5, with 6 bases in between.

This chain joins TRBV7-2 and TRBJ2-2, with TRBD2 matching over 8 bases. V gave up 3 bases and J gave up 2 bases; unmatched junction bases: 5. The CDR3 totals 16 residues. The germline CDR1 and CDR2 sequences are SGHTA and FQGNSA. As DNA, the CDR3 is TGTGCCAGCAGCTTTAGCGGGATCGTTAACACCGGGGAGCTGTTTTTT. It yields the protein CASSFSGIVNTGELFF. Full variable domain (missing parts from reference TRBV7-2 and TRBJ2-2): GAGVSQSPSNKVTEKGKDVELRCDPISGHTALYWYRQSLGQGLEFLIYFQGNSAPDKSGLPSDRFSAERTGGSVSTLTIQRTQQEDSAVYLCASSFSGIVNTGELFFGEGSRLTVL.

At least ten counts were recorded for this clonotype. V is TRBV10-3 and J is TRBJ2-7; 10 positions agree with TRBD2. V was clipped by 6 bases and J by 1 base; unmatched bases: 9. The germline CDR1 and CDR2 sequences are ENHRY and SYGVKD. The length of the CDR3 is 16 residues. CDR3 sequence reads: CAISLLAGVSSYEQYF. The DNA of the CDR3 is TGTGCCATCAGCCTCCTAGCGGGAGTAAGTTCCTACGAGCAGTACTTC.

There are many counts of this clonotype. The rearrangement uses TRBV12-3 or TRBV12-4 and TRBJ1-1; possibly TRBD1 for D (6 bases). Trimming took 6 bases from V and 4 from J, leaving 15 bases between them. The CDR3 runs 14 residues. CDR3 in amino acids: CASRPNQGITEAFF. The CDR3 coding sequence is TGTGCCAGCAGGCCCAACCAGGGGATCACTGAAGCTTTCTTT.

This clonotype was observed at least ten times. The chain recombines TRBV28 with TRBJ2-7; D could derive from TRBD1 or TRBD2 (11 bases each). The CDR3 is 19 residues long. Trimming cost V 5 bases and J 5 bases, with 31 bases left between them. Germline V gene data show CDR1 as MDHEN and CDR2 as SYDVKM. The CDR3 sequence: CASSPGTGGSGRAWNEQYF. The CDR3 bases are TGTGCCAGCAGTCCAGGGACAGGGGGTAGCGGGAGGGCCTGGAACGAGCAGTACTTC.

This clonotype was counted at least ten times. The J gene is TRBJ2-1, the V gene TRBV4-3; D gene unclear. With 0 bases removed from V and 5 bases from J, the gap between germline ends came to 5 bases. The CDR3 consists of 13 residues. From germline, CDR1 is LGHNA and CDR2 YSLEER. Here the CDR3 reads CASSQDPHNEQFF. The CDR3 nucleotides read TGCGCCAGCAGCCAAGATCCCCACAATGAGCAGTTCTTC.